Each of the 26 T cell receptor beta chains below was sequenced from the same sample in a study of OX40 agonist ivuxolimab in advanced cancers. Some clones are missing from TCRdb's copy, which holds only in-frame ones; the method was immunoSEQ multiplex PCR. The table lists about 45,000 clones, roughly 86% of them singletons. This sample comprised CD4+ or CD8+ T cells sorted from blood, obtained in a trial of the OX40 agonist ivuxolimab. Receptors originate from an adult with an advanced solid tumor such as melanoma, head and neck, liver or kidney cancer.

The chain recombines TRBV19 with TRBJ2-7; a possible D gene is TRBD1 (5 bases). Germline V gene sequence: CDR1 LNHDA, CDR2 SQIVND (reference sequence). Trimming left V 2 bases short and J 2 bases short, with 19 bases between. CDR3 size: 17 residues. Here the CDR3 DNA reads TGTGCCAGTAGTATAAAGGGGCAGTCGTCATCCCCCTACGAGCAGTACTTC. Protein product: CASSIKGQSSSPYEQYF.

CDR3 in amino acids: CASSFLGRSDTQYF. CDR3 sequence (DNA): TGTGCCAGCAGTTTCCTAGGACGTTCAGATACGCAGTATTTT. J is TRBJ2-3 and V is TRBV27; no clear D gene. Germline V gene sequence: CDR1 MNHEY, CDR2 SMNVEV (reference sequence). V shed 3 bases and J shed 4 bases, with 11 bases lying between them. This CDR3 is 14 amino acids long.

The rearrangement links TRBV19 to TRBJ1-1, with D tentatively TRBD1 (5 bases). This CDR3 contains 15 residues. With 3 bases removed from V and 2 bases from J, the gap between germline ends came to 13 bases. Looked up from germline, CDR1 is LNHDA and CDR2 is SQIVND (reference sequence). CDR3 sequence: CASSIGDRPNTEAFF. The CDR3 region has the DNA TGTGCCAGTAGTATTGGTGACAGACCTAACACTGAAGCTTTCTTT.

The chain links TRBV29-1 to TRBJ1-2; the D gene is possibly TRBD1 (5 bases). This CDR3 contains 12 residues. V was shortened by 7 bases and J by 2 bases, with 11 bases between the two germline ends. Germline lookup yields CDR1 SQVTM and CDR2 ANQGSEA. The CDR3 loop is CSGFQGNYGYTF. In DNA form, the CDR3 reads TGCAGCGGGTTTCAGGGAAACTATGGCTACACCTTC. Drawing the rest from reference TRBV29-1 and TRBJ1-2, the complete variable domain is SAVISQKPSRDICQRGTSLTIQCQVDSQVTMMFWYRQQPGQSLTLIATANQGSEATYESGFVIDKFPISRPNLTFSTLTVSNMSPEDSSIYLCSGFQGNYGYTFGSGTRLTVV.

The genes are TRBV9 and TRBJ2-7; possibly TRBD2 for D (5 bases). Germline V lookup: CDR1 SGDLS, CDR2 YYNGEE. The CDR3 has 14 amino acids. V was clipped by 0 bases and J by 2 bases, with 9 bases between them. CDR3 in DNA: TGTGCCAGCAGCGTAGACCAGAGGGCCTACGAGCAGTACTTC. Protein product: CASSVDQRAYEQYF.

The chain combines TRBV28 with TRBJ1-5, with D unclear. CDR1 and CDR2 from the germline V gene are MDHEN and SYDVKM. The CDR3 loop spans 12 amino acids. V lost 9 bases, J lost 3 bases, and 9 bases lay in between. CDR3 sequence reads: CASRQLNQPQHF. In DNA form, the CDR3 reads TGTGCCAGTCGACAACTCAATCAGCCCCAGCATTTT.

The chain recombines TRBV20-1 with TRBJ1-1; D unresolved. The CDR3 spans 11 residues. Germline CDR1 is DFQATT and CDR2 is SNEGSKA (reference sequence). V was cut by 3 bases and J by 5 bases, with 7 bases left in between. CDR3 DNA sequence: TGCAGTGCTAGTAGGGATACTGAAGCTTTCTTT. Translation: CSASRDTEAFF.

The chain is built from TRBV6-5 and TRBJ1-5; 11 bases agree with TRBD1. CDR3 length: 15 amino acids. The V and J ends lost 5 bases and 1 base, in that order; junction bases with no gene match: 1. The V gene's germline CDR1 is MNHEY and CDR2 SVGAGI. The CDR3, as DNA: TGTGCCAGCAGTCGGGACAGGGGGAGCAATCAGCCCCAGCATTTT. Translating gives CASSRDRGSNQPQHF.

This rearrangement joins TRBV12-5 to TRBJ2-2, with 12 nucleotides matching TRBD2. Per the germline V gene, CDR1 is LGHNT and CDR2 is FRNRAP. The CDR3 has 17 amino acids. V was pared by 6 bases and J by 1 base, with 6 bases of the junction left unmatched. In DNA form, the CDR3 reads TGTGCTAGTGGCCCCGGGACTAGCGGGCGGAACACCGGGGAGCTGTTTTTT. Its protein is CASGPGTSGRNTGELFF.

This chain joins TRBV10-3 and TRBJ1-3, with 7 bases lining up with TRBD1. Trimming removed 10 bases from V and 0 bases from J; junction bases left unmatched: 6. CDR3 length: 14 residues. Per the germline V gene, CDR1 is ENHRY and CDR2 is SYGVKD. CDR3 bases: TGTGCCACCAGGACAGGACGCTCTGGAAACACCATATATTTT. Translation gives CATRTGRSGNTIYF.

The rearrangement joins TRBV19 to TRBJ2-7; 14 bases are a match to TRBD2. With 7 bases clipped from V and 6 bases from J, the junction kept 8 bases outside the gene matches. CDR3 size: 15 residues. Germline V gene lookup returns CDR1 LNHDA and CDR2 SQIVND (reference sequence). The CDR3 nucleotides are TGTGCCAGTACCCATACCGGGACTAGCGGGAGCGAGCAGTACTTC. This codes for CASTHTGTSGSEQYF.

The chain carries TRBV7-2 and TRBJ2-7, with TRBD2 matching 7 bases. The germline V gene encodes CDR1 SGHTA and CDR2 FQGNSA. The junction had 6 bases not matched to a gene; V was cut back by 1 base and J by 3 bases. The CDR3 sequence is 15 residues long. The CDR3 loop reads CASSLGQSGIYEQYF. DNA of the CDR3: TGTGCCAGCAGCTTAGGTCAAAGCGGGATCTACGAGCAGTACTTC.

A word on this clone: One junction end disagrees with the germline gene, perhaps due to a read error. J is TRBJ1-2 and V is TRBV18; the D gene is possibly TRBD1 (6 bases). CDR3 length: 14 amino acids. Germline CDR1 is KGHSH and CDR2 is LQKENI. Here the CDR3 reads CASSASGTPYDYTF. The CDR3 DNA follows: TGTGCCAGCTCTGCCTCCGGGACACCTTATGACTACACCTTC.

This rearrangement joins TRBV15 to TRBJ2-7, with D hard to call. With 5 bases removed from V and 1 base from J, the gap between germline ends came to 12 bases. Per the germline V gene, CDR1 is LNHNV and CDR2 is YYDKDF (reference sequence). This CDR3 region has 14 residues. As DNA, the CDR3 is TGTGCCACCAGCCCTCCTGGGCATTCCTACGAGCAGTACTTC. Translated: CATSPPGHSYEQYF.

The rearrangement uses TRBV9 and TRBJ2-3, with D perhaps TRBD1 or TRBD2 (6 bases each). The CDR3 totals 16 residues. Trimming took 0 bases from V and 4 from J, leaving 15 bases between them. Germline values: CDR1 SGDLS, CDR2 YYNGEE. Here the CDR3 reads CASSVGVFGGPDTQYF. CDR3 nucleotide sequence: TGTGCCAGCAGCGTAGGAGTTTTTGGGGGGCCAGATACGCAGTATTTT.

The V call is TRBV18, the J call TRBJ1-2; 8 bases line up with TRBD1. The germline gives CDR1 KGHSH, CDR2 LQKENI. This CDR3 spans 15 amino acids. V was pared by 3 bases and J by 0 bases, with 3 bases of the junction left unmatched. This CDR3 reads CASSPTGEANYGYTF. The CDR3 DNA follows: TGTGCCAGCTCACCGACAGGGGAGGCTAACTATGGCTACACCTTC.

The chain links TRBV30 to TRBJ2-4, with D perhaps given as TRBD1 or TRBD2 (6 bases each). The CDR3 is 13 residues long. The V end lost 1 base, the J end lost 7 bases, and 11 bases lay between the germline ends. Germline-derived CDR1 and CDR2 are GTSNPN and SVGIG (reference sequence). The CDR3 reads CAWSEQGRNIQYF. The CDR3 DNA sequence: TGTGCCTGGAGTGAGCAGGGGAGGAACATTCAGTACTTC.

This clone was observed a few times. The chain links TRBV9 to TRBJ2-7; tentatively, D is TRBD1 or TRBD2 (5 bases each). V lost 4 bases, J lost 4 bases, and 18 bases lay in between. CDR3 length: 15 residues. The germline CDR1 and CDR2 sequences are SGDLS and YYNGEE. CDR3 nucleotide sequence: TGTGCCAGCAGCCCCCAACCGGGACCAGCATACGAGCAGTACTTC. Its translation: CASSPQPGPAYEQYF.

The chain links TRBV9 to TRBJ2-5; D possibly matches TRBD1 or TRBD2 (6 bases each). The V end was cut by 4 bases, the J end by 5 bases, with 15 bases between. Per the germline V gene, CDR1 is SGDLS and CDR2 is YYNGEE. The CDR3 has 14 amino acids. Here the CDR3 DNA reads TGTGCCAGCAGCCCAACCGGGGGCTGGGAGACCCAGTACTTC. This gives the protein CASSPTGGWETQYF.

The genes are TRBV4-2 and TRBJ1-5; D call uncertain. CDR3 length: 13 amino acids. The V and J ends lost 4 bases and 5 bases respectively, with 9 bases between them. Germline CDR1 reads LGHNA; CDR2 reads YNFKEQ. The CDR3 sequence is CASSPRYDQPQHF. The DNA for the CDR3 is TGTGCCAGCAGCCCAAGGTACGATCAGCCCCAGCATTTT.

V gene TRBV6-6 combines with J gene TRBJ2-1; TRBD2 is a possible D gene (5 bases). The V end lost 7 bases, the J end lost 3 bases, and 13 bases lay between the germline ends. CDR1 MNHNY and CDR2 SVGAGI come from the germline V gene (reference sequence). This CDR3 region has 14 residues. CDR3 protein: CASTLAISYNEQFF. In DNA, the CDR3 is TGTGCCAGCACCTTAGCGATCAGCTACAATGAGCAGTTCTTC.

This chain joins TRBV5-4 and TRBJ2-6, with TRBD1 identical over 11 bases. Germline CDR1 SGHNT, CDR2 YYREEE (reference sequence). The V and J ends lost 4 bases and 0 bases, in that order; junction bases with no gene match: 3. The CDR3 is 17 amino acids. The CDR3 DNA is TGTGCCAGCAGCCAGGGACAGGGGGTCTCTGGGGCCAACGTCCTGACTTTC. It yields the protein CASSQGQGVSGANVLTF.

J is TRBJ1-3 and V is TRBV5-1; 7 bases are shared with TRBD1. Unmatched junction bases numbered 7, after V lost 4 bases and J lost 0 bases. Germline loops: CDR1 SGHRS, CDR2 YFSETQ. The CDR3 spans 16 residues. CDR3 sequence (DNA): TGCGCCAGCAGCACAGACGGGACAGTCTCTGGAAACACCATATATTTT. Translating it yields CASSTDGTVSGNTIYF.

V is TRBV19 and J is TRBJ1-5; 12 bases align to TRBD1. Germline CDR1 is LNHDA and CDR2 is SQIVND (reference sequence). This CDR3 is built from 17 residues. Trimming took 4 bases from V and 1 from J; bases not matched to a gene: 5. As DNA, the CDR3 is TGTGCCAGTAGTAGCGGGACAGGGGGCTTCAGCAATCAGCCCCAGCATTTT. Protein product: CASSSGTGGFSNQPQHF.

The CDR3 loop reads CASSLQGQVTQYF. The CDR3 DNA is TGTGCCAGTAGTCTCCAGGGGCAGGTTACGCAGTATTTT. The chain employs TRBV19 and TRBJ2-3; TRBD1 might be the D (6 bases). Looked up from germline, CDR1 is LNHDA and CDR2 is SQIVND (reference sequence). V was clipped by 5 bases and J by 8 bases, with 14 bases between them. The CDR3 contains 13 residues.

The chain uses TRBV14 and TRBJ2-2; D possibly matches TRBD1 or TRBD2 (5 bases each). The CDR3 loop spans 13 amino acids. With 5 bases removed from V and 4 bases from J, the gap between germline ends came to 8 bases. Germline V lookup: CDR1 SGHDN, CDR2 FVKESK. DNA for the CDR3: TGTGCCAGCAGCGGGGGATTCACCGGGGAGCTGTTTTTT. This codes for CASSGGFTGELFF.